This TCR beta chain was profiled in a study of OX40 agonist ivuxolimab in advanced cancers. Study at large: Averaging 60 years in age, with a range of roughly 20 to 79, the cohort was about 86% male. Three patients had partial responses: one hepatocellular carcinoma, two cutaneous melanoma. Points from the study as a whole: CD4+ and CD8+ T cells in blood underwent clonal expansion by week 6 at 0.1 to 3.0 mg/kg. No determination was made of the antigen specificity of the expanded peripheral T cells.

TCRdb's table, derived via immunoSEQ multiplex PCR, lists solely in-frame clones and lacks some. The sample lists approximately 60,000 clones; 75% to 90% were seen once. In this sample, this clone turned up once. The target antigen is unknown. Sample: CD4+ or CD8+ T cells sorted from blood, taken in a trial of the OX40 agonist ivuxolimab. The TCR comes from an adult with an advanced solid tumor such as melanoma, head and neck, liver or kidney cancer.

The CDR3 reads CASSFVVNQPQHF. The CDR3 DNA is TGTGCCAGCAGTTTCGTTGTGAATCAGCCCCAGCATTTT. The chain combines TRBV27 with TRBJ1-5; unclear D gene. CDR1 and CDR2 (germline): MNHEY, SMNVEV (reference sequence). V lost 3 bases, J lost 4 bases, and 7 bases lay in between. The CDR3 consists of 13 residues.